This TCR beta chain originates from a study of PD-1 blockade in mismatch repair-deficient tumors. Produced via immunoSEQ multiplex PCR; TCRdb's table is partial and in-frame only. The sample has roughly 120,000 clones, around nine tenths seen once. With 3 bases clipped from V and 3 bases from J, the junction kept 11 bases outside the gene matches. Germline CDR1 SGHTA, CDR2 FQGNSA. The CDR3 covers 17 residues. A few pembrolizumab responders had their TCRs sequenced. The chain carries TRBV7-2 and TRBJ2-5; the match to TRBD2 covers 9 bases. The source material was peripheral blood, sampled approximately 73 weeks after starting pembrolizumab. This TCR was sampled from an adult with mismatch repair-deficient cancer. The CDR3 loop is CASSLFRLAGGKETQYF. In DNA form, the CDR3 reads TGTGCCAGCAGCTTGTTTCGCCTTGCGGGAGGGAAAGAGACCCAGTACTTC.